Below, 21 T cell receptor beta chains from the same sample are listed, as sequenced in a study of blood T cell repertoires in COVID-19. The assay was immunoSEQ multiplex PCR, and TCRdb's table has in-frame clones only and misses some. The sample lists 250,000 to 350,000 clones, approximately 88% occurring once. Sample: PBMCs or T cells enriched from blood (not recorded which). These receptors were taken from a woman between 40 and 50 years old who had recovered from COVID-19.

V is TRBV6-5 and J is TRBJ1-6, with D perhaps TRBD1 (6 bases). Germline CDR1 and CDR2: MNHEY and SVGAGI. Deletions cut 5 bases from V and 8 bases from J, with 16 bases between. The CDR3 has 15 residues. The CDR3 DNA is TGTGCCAGCAGTCCGGGACATAGGCCTGATTCACCCCTCCACTTT. Residues: CASSPGHRPDSPLHF.

This clone was seen once. This rearrangement joins TRBV7-2 to TRBJ1-6; 9 bases line up with TRBD1. This CDR3 region has 14 residues. V gave up 5 bases and J gave up 9 bases; unmatched junction bases: 5. Germline-derived CDR1 and CDR2 are SGHTA and FQGNSA. The CDR3 sequence: CASSLGQGGSPLHF. Written as DNA, the CDR3 is TGTGCCAGCAGCCTGGGACAGGGTGGTTCACCCCTCCACTTT. The full variable domain, with the rest looked up from reference TRBV7-2 and TRBJ1-6, is GAGVSQSPSNKVTEKGKDVELRCDPISGHTALYWYRQSLGQGLEFLIYFQGNSAPDKSGLPSDRFSAERTGGSVSTLTIQRTQQEDSAVYLCASSLGQGGSPLHFGNGTRLTVT.

The V gene is TRBV7-9, the J gene TRBJ2-3, with 9 bases that match TRBD2. Germline assignment: CDR1 SEHNR and CDR2 FQNEAQ (reference sequence). The J segment lost 2 bases and the V segment lost 4 bases, leaving 10 bases of the junction unmatched. This CDR3 contains 17 residues. The CDR3 nucleotides read TGTGCCAGCAGCTCCGGACTAGCGAGTTATCTCACAGATACGCAGTATTTT. It encodes CASSSGLASYLTDTQYF. Full variable domain (outside the CDR3, taken from reference TRBV7-9 and TRBJ2-3): DTGVSQNPRHKITKRGQNVTFRCDPISEHNRLYWYRQTLGQGPEFLTYFQNEAQLEKSRLLSDRFSAERPKGSFSTLEIQRTEQGDSAMYLCASSSGLASYLTDTQYFGPGTRLTVL.

CDR3 residues: CASSFSSGISEQFF. The CDR3 DNA reads TGTGCCAGTAGTTTTAGTAGCGGGATTAGCGAGCAGTTCTTC. The chain recombines TRBV19 with TRBJ2-1; TRBD2 matches at 8 bases. The CDR3 is 14 amino acids. V was clipped by 5 bases and J by 10 bases; unmatched bases: 10. Germline V CDR1 and CDR2: LNHDA, SQIVND (reference sequence).

This chain uses TRBV3-1 (or the pseudogene TRBV3-2) with TRBJ2-7, with 13 positions matching TRBD2. CDR1 is LGHDT, CDR2 YNNKEL, per germline (reference sequence). With V trimmed by 4 bases and J by 0 bases, 0 bases remained unmatched. This CDR3 comprises 15 residues. The CDR3 loop is CASSRTSGSSYEQYF. The CDR3 bases are TGTGCCAGCAGCCGGACTAGCGGGAGCTCCTACGAGCAGTACTTC.

This chain connects TRBV19 to TRBJ1-2, with 7 bases fitting TRBD1. CDR1 is LNHDA and CDR2 is SQIVND in the germline V gene (reference sequence). Trimming removed 5 bases from V and 1 base from J; junction bases left unmatched: 7. This CDR3 region has 15 residues. The CDR3 region has the DNA TGTGCCAGTAGTCCCGCGGGACAGATTAACTATGGCTACACCTTC. Translating it yields CASSPAGQINYGYTF.

The chain is built from TRBV2 and TRBJ2-2; TRBD2 matches 15 bases. Losses at the gene ends were 5 bases for V and 1 base for J; bases not matched to a gene: 5. CDR3 length equals 18 residues. Germline V gene data show CDR1 as SNHLY and CDR2 as FYNNEI. Written as DNA, the CDR3 is TGTGCCAGCAGTAACTGGACTAGCGGGAGGGTGAACACCGGGGAGCTGTTTTTT. Residues: CASSNWTSGRVNTGELFF.

V gene TRBV7-9 combines with J gene TRBJ2-3; 7 nucleotides align to TRBD2. Germline trimming cut 5 bases from V and 2 bases from J; bases unmatched to any gene: 13. Germline-derived CDR1 and CDR2 are SEHNR and FQNEAQ (reference sequence). CDR3 length: 17 residues. The CDR3 loop reads CASSVSLAPTLTDTQYF. CDR3 DNA: TGTGCCAGCAGCGTTTCACTAGCGCCTACTCTCACAGATACGCAGTATTTT.

The V and J genes are TRBV7-8 and TRBJ1-2; no clear D gene. Germline V gene lookup returns CDR1 SGHVS and CDR2 FQNEAQ. This CDR3 region has 12 residues. The germline V and J ends were trimmed by 5 bases and 8 bases, with 12 bases remaining between them. The CDR3 sequence is CASSLPGDGYTF. CDR3 bases: TGTGCCAGCAGCCTCCCAGGTGACGGCTACACCTTC.

This clone was found once. This chain connects TRBV9 to TRBJ2-3; 8 nucleotides match TRBD1. Germline trimming cut 3 bases from V and 2 bases from J; bases unmatched to any gene: 11. The germline CDR1 and CDR2 sequences are SGDLS and YYNGEE. The CDR3 contains 17 residues. CDR3 sequence reads: CASSGDVRDRYTDTQYF. The CDR3 nucleotides read TGTGCCAGCAGCGGCGACGTCCGGGACAGGTACACAGATACGCAGTATTTT. The whole variable domain, filled in from reference TRBV9 and TRBJ2-3, reads DSGVTQTPKHLITATGQRVTLRCSPRSGDLSVYWYQQSLDQGLQFLIQYYNGEERAKGNILERFSAQQFPDLHSELNLSSLELGDSALYFCASSGDVRDRYTDTQYFGPGTRLTVL.

The chain combines TRBV6-2 or TRBV6-3 with TRBJ2-4; D may be TRBD2 (5 bases). Trimming took 6 bases from V and 7 from J, leaving 10 bases between them. The CDR3 is made up of 12 amino acids. Germline V CDR1 and CDR2: MNHEY, SVGEGT. As DNA, the CDR3 is TGTGCCAGCAGCCTACTAGGGAACATTCAGTACTTC. Protein product: CASSLLGNIQYF.

This clone was found a few times. CDR3 region: CAWSRQGQPQHF. The CDR3 nucleotides are TGTGCCTGGAGTCGCCAGGGTCAGCCCCAGCATTTT. The chain joins TRBV30 to TRBJ1-5; tentatively, D is TRBD1 (5 bases). CDR3 length: 12 amino acids. Germline V lookup: CDR1 GTSNPN, CDR2 SVGIG (reference sequence). Trimming removed 2 bases from V and 6 bases from J, with 8 bases in between.

J is TRBJ1-2 and V is TRBV5-4, with 8 bases lining up with TRBD1. The CDR3 has 16 residues. V dropped 4 bases and J dropped 0; count of bases not matched to a gene: 8. In germline, CDR1 is SGHNT, CDR2 YYREEE (reference sequence). The chain's CDR3 is CASSNPSRGPNYGYTF. In nucleotides, the CDR3 is TGTGCCAGCAGCAACCCTTCCAGGGGGCCTAACTATGGCTACACCTTC. The full variable domain, with the rest looked up from reference TRBV5-4 and TRBJ1-2, is ETGVTQSPTHLIKTRGQQVTLRCSSQSGHNTVSWYQQALGQGPQFIFQYYREEENGRGNFPPRFSGLQFPNYSSELNVNALELDDSALYLCASSNPSRGPNYGYTFGSGTRLTVV.

This chain's CDR3 is CASRDRVGETQYF. CDR3 in DNA: TGTGCCAGTAGGGACAGGGTGGGAGAGACCCAGTACTTC. This chain connects TRBV19 to TRBJ2-5, with 8 bases aligning to TRBD1. Germline trimming cut 6 bases from V and 4 bases from J; bases unmatched to any gene: 4. CDR3 length: 13 amino acids. Germline CDR1 LNHDA, CDR2 SQIVND (reference sequence).

This chain links TRBV19 with TRBJ1-1; 9 bases fit TRBD1. The trim removed 5 bases at V and 7 bases at J, leaving 11 bases unmatched. Looked up from germline, CDR1 is LNHDA and CDR2 is SQIVND (reference sequence). The CDR3 is made up of 15 amino acids. The CDR3 region is CASSSHRGRRGEAFF. CDR3 DNA sequence: TGTGCCAGTAGTTCTCACAGGGGGCGCAGAGGTGAAGCTTTCTTT.

The rearrangement joins TRBV7-3 to TRBJ2-2; 7 nucleotides line up with TRBD1. The trim removed 4 bases at V and 6 bases at J, leaving 5 bases unmatched. Germline V gene sequence: CDR1 SGHTA, CDR2 FQGTGA. The CDR3 is 14 residues long. DNA for the CDR3: TGTGCCAGCAGCTACGACAGGGTACCCGGGGAGCTGTTTTTT. This sequence encodes CASSYDRVPGELFF.

The chain uses TRBV18 and TRBJ2-7; 13 bases are a match to TRBD2. Germline loops: CDR1 KGHSH, CDR2 LQKENI. V lost 3 bases to trimming and J lost 7 bases; unmatched junction nucleotides: 3. There are 14 residues in the CDR3. CDR3 nucleotides: TGTGCCAGCTCACCGGGACTAGCGGGAATTGAGCAGTACTTC. Translating it yields CASSPGLAGIEQYF.

J is TRBJ1-2 and V is TRBV5-1, with 9 nucleotides matching TRBD1. The ends lost 0 bases at V and 5 bases at J; junction bases unmatched: 8. The CDR3 is 16 amino acids. The V gene's germline CDR1 is SGHRS and CDR2 YFSETQ. CDR3 loop: CASSLASSDRGYGYTF. As DNA, the CDR3 is TGCGCCAGCAGCTTGGCCAGTTCGGACAGGGGATATGGCTACACCTTC.

The chain carries TRBV18 and TRBJ1-1; a weak D match, TRBD1 (5 bases). Germline V CDR1 and CDR2: KGHSH, LQKENI. The length of the CDR3 is 14 residues. V was trimmed by 3 bases and J by 4 bases, leaving 12 bases between them. The CDR3 nucleotides are TGTGCCAGCTCACCCGTGGCGGGGGGCACTGAAGCTTTCTTT. It specifies CASSPVAGGTEAFF.

This clone was picked up one time. V is TRBV5-1 and J is TRBJ2-5; D is unresolved. V was trimmed by 0 bases and J by 2 bases, leaving 8 bases between them. The CDR3 totals 14 residues. Germline V gene sequence: CDR1 SGHRS, CDR2 YFSETQ. CDR3 sequence (DNA): TGCGCCAGCAGCTTGGCGCTTACACAAGAGACCCAGTACTTC. It yields the protein CASSLALTQETQYF.

The chain carries TRBV11-1 and TRBJ2-7, with 7 nucleotides matching TRBD2. Per germline, CDR1 SGHAT and CDR2 FQDESV (reference sequence). CDR3 length: 13 amino acids. J was trimmed by 2 bases and V by 3 bases; bases with no gene match: 1. The CDR3 DNA sequence: TGTGCCAGCAGCTTCCGGGGGGCCTACGAGCAGTACTTC. The encoded protein is CASSFRGAYEQYF.